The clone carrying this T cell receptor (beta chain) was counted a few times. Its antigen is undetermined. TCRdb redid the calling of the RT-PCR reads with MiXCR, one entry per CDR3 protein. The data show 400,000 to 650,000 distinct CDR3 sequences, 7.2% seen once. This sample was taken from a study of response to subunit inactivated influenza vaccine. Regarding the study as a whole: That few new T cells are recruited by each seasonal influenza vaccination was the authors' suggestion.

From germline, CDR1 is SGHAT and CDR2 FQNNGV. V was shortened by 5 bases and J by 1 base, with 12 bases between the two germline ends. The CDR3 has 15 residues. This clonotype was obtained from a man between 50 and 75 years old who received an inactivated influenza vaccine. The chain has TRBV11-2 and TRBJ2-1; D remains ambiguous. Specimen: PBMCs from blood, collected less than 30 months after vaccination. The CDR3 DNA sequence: TGTGCCAGCAGCCGTGGGTGGAAATCCTACAATGAGCAGTTCTTC. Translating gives CASSRGWKSYNEQFF. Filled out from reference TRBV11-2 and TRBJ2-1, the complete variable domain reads EAGVAQSPRYKIIEKRQSVAFWCNPISGHATLYWYQQILGQGPKLLIQFQNNGVVDDSQLPKDRFSAERLKGVDSTLKIQPAKLEDSAVYLCASSRGWKSYNEQFFGPGTRLTVL.